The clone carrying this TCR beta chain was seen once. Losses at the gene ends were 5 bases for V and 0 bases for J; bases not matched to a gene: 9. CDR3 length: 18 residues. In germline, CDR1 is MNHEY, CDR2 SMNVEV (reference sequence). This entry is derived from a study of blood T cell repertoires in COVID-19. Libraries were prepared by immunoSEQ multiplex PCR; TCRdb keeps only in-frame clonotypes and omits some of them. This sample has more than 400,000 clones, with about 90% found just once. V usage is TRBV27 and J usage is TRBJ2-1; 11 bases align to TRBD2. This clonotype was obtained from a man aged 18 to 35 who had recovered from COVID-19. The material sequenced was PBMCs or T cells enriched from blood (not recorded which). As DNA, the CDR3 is TGTGCCAGCAGTCTTTACCCAGGACTAGCGGGCTCCTACAATGAGCAGTTCTTC. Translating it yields CASSLYPGLAGSYNEQFF.